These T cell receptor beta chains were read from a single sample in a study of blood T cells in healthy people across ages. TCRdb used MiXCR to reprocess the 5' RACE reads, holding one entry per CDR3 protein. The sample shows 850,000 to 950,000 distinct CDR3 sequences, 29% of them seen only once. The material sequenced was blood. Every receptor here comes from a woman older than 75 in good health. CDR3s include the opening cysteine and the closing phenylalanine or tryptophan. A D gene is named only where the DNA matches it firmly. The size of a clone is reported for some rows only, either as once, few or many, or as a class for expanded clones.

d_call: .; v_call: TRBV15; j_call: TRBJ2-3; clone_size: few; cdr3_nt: TGTGCCGCCAGCAGAGTCCCCCGGAGGGGGCGAAACACAGATACGCAGTATTTT; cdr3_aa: CAASRVPRRGRNTDTQYF
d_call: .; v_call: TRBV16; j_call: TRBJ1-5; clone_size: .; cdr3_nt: TGTGCCAGCACCGAAGGTAGGGGCGATCAGCCCCAGCATTTT; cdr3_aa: CASTEGRGDQPQHF
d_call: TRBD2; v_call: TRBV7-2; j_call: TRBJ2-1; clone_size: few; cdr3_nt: TGTGCCAGCAGCTCGGGGAGATTTAGCGGGGGGGCTTCCTACAATGAGCAGTTCTTC; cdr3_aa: CASSSGRFSGGASYNEQFF
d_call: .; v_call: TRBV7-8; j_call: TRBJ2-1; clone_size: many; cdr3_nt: TGTGCCAGCAGCCTCAACGCTCTTTACAATGAGCAGTTCTTC; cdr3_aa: CASSLNALYNEQFF
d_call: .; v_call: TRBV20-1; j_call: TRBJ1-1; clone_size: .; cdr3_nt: TGCAGTGCCAGGGCAGGGATAGAAGCTTTCTTT; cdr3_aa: CSARAGIEAFF
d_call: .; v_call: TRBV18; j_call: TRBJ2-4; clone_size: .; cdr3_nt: TGTGCCAGCTCACCACCGGACAGAAGCTCCTACAATGAGCAGTACTTC; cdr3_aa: CASSPPDRSSYNEQYF
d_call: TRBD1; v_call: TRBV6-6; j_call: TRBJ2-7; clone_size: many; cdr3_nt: TGTGCCAGCAGTGCCGACAGGGACACCTACGAGCAGTACTTC; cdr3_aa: CASSADRDTYEQYF
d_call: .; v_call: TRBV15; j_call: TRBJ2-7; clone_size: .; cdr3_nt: TGTGCCACCAGCAGATCTACCTGGGGACACTACGAGCAGTACTTC; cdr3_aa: CATSRSTWGHYEQYF
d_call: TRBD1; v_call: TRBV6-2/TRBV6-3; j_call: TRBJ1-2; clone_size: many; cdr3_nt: TGTGCCAGCCGAACCCGGACAGGGAACTATGGCTACACCTTC; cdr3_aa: CASRTRTGNYGYTF
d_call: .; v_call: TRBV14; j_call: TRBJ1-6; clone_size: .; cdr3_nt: TGTGCCAGCAGCCAACAGGGAGCATCACCCCTCCACTTT; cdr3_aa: CASSQQGASPLHF
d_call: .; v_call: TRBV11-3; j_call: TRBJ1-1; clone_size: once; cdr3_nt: TGTGCCAGCAGCTTAGGGCGGGACCGGGACACAACAAGGCGAGCTTTCTTT; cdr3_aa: CASSLGRDRDTTRRAFF
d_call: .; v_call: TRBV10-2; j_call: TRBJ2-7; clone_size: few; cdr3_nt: TGCGCCAGCAGGGAAAGGACAGCAGACGACGAGCAGTACTTC; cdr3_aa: CASRERTADDEQYF
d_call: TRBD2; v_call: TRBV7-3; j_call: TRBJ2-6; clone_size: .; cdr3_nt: TGTGCCAGCAGCTTAGCTAGCGGGGGGGCCGCCGGGGCCAACGTCCTGACTTTC; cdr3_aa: CASSLASGGAAGANVLTF
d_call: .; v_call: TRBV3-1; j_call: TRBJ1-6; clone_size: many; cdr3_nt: TGTGCCAGCAGCCAAGTTTTCGGACTAAATTCACCCCTCCACTTT; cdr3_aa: CASSQVFGLNSPLHF
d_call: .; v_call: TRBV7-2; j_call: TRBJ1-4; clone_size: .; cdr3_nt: TGTGCCAGCAGCTTAGCAGGGGGACCGAGAAATGAAAAACTGTTTTTT; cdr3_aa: CASSLAGGPRNEKLFF
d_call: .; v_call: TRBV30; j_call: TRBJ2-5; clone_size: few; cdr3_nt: TGTGCCTGGAGGGCAGATTCCAGGGAGACCCAGGACTTC; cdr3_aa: CAWRADSRETQDF
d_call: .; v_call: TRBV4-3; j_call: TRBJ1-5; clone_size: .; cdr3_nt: TGCGCCAGCAGCCAAGATGGGAGGGCTTGGCAGCCCCAGCATTTT; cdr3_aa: CASSQDGRAWQPQHF
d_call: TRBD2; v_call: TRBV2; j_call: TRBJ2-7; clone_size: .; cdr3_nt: TGTGCCACCACGACTAGCGGGACTCACAATGAGCAGTACTTC; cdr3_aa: CATTTSGTHNEQYF
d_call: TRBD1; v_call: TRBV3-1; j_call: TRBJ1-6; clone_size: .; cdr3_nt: TGTGCCAGCAGCCGCAGGGGGTCCTATAATTCACCCCTCCACTTT; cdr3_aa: CASSRRGSYNSPLHF
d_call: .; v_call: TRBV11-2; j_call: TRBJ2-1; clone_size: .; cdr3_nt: TGTGCCAGCAGCTTAGTGGGTAGGGGATCCTACAATGAGCAGTTCTTC; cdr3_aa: CASSLVGRGSYNEQFF
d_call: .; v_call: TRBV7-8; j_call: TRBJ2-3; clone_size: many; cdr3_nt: TGTGCCAGCAGCTTAGGGCTTACCCAAGATACGCAGTATTTT; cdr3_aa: CASSLGLTQDTQYF
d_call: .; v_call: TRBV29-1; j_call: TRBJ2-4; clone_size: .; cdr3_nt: TGCAGCGTTGATTTCCAATACACAGATACGCAGTACTTC; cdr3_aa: CSVDFQYTDTQYF
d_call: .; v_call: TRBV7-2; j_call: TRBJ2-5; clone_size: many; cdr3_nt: TGTGCCAGCAGCTTAGCCCGGGAGAGGTTGGAGACCCAGTACTTC; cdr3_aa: CASSLARERLETQYF
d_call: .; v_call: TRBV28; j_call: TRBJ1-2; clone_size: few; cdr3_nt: TGTGCCAGCAGTTTGGGACCGGGGAGCTACACCTTC; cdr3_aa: CASSLGPGSYTF
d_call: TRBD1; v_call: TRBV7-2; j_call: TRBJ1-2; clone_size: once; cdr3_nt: TGTGCCAGCAGCCCTTCGACAGGGACTGGCTACACCTTC; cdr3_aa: CASSPSTGTGYTF
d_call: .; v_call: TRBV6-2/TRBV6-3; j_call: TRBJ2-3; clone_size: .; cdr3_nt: TGTGCCAGCAGTCCCCCTCGGTGGGAAAAACTTAGCACAGATACGCAGTATTTT; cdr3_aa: CASSPPRWEKLSTDTQYF
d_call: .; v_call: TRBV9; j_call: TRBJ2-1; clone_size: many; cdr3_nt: TGTGCCAGCAGCGGTCGGAGGGCAGGGCTTTACAATGAGCAGTTCTTC; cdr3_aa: CASSGRRAGLYNEQFF
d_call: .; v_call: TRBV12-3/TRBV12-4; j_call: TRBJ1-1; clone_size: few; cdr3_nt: TGTGCCAGCAATTTACGGCCTCCTTATGAAGCTTTCTTT; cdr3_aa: CASNLRPPYEAFF
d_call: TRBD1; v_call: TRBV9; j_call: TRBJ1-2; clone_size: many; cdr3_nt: TGTGCCAGCAGTGAAAACCCGGACAGGGGAAATGGCTACACCTTC; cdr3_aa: CASSENPDRGNGYTF
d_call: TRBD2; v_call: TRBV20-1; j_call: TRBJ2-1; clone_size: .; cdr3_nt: TGCAGTGCTAGAGGCAGCGGGATGTACAATGAGCAGTTCTTC; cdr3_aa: CSARGSGMYNEQFF
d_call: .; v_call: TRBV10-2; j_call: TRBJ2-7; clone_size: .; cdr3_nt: TGCGCCAGCAGTGAGTCGGCGCGAATAGCCCCAAATGAGCAGTACTTC; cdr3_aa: CASSESARIAPNEQYF
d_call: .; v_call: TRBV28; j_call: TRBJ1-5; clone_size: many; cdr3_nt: TGTGCCAGCAGTTTTTACAGGGCCGGCAATCAGCCCCAGCATTTT; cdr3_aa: CASSFYRAGNQPQHF
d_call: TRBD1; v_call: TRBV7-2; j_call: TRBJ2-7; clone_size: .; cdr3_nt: TGTGCCAGCAGCTTAGCGGACAGGTACTACGAGCAGTACTTC; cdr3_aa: CASSLADRYYEQYF
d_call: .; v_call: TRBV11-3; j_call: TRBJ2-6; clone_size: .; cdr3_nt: TGTGCCAGCAGCCTGGTGGATTCTGGGGCCAACGTCCTGACTTTC; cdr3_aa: CASSLVDSGANVLTF
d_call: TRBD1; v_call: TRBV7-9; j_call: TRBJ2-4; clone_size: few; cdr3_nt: TGTGCCAGCAGCTTACGGACAGGGTGCGGCATTCAGTACTTC; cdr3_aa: CASSLRTGCGIQYF
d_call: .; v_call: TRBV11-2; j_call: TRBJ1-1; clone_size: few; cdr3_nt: TGTGCCAGCACCCCCCGAGGCGACAGGAACACTGAAGCTTTCTTT; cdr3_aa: CASTPRGDRNTEAFF
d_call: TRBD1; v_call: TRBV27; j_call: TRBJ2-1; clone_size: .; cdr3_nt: TGTGCCAGCAGTTTTGGGACAGGGGTGAGGGAGCAGTTCTTC; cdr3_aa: CASSFGTGVREQFF
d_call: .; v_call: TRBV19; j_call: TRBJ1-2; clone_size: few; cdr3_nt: TGTGCCAGTAGTTCCAAAAAAGGGGCTTATGGCTACACCTTC; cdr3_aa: CASSSKKGAYGYTF
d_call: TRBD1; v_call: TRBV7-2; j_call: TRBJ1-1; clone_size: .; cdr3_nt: TGTGCCAGCAGCGGACAGGGGACGGGGAACACTGAAGCTTTCTTT; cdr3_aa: CASSGQGTGNTEAFF
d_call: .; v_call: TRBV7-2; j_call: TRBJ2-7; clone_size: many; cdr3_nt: TGTGCCAGCAGCTTAGTCTCGACCGAGCAGTACTTC; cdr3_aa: CASSLVSTEQYF
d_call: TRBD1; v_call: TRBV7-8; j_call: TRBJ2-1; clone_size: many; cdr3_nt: TGTGCCAGCAGGGCCGGGACAGGGGATTACAATGAGCAGTTCTTC; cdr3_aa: CASRAGTGDYNEQFF